This T cell receptor beta chain was retrieved from a study of graft-versus-host responses after intestinal transplantation. Study as a whole: Recipients underwent multivisceral, liver-intestinal, or isolated intestinal transplants. The study gave all recipients anti-thymocyte globulin induction, then tacrolimus and steroids for about three years.

Study conclusions and caveats: Detection of GvH clones occurred in recipient marrow, and some had their first appearance in ileum or blood.

The V gene end was trimmed by 6 bases and the J gene end by 6 bases; junction bases not matched to a gene: 7. This CDR3 is built from 15 residues. From germline, CDR1 is MNHNS and CDR2 SASEGT. TCRdb's copy holds only in-frame clones and misses some; the assay was immunoSEQ multiplex PCR. The top ten hold less than 4.5% of the sample, which has about 70,000 clones, around 89% seen once. This clone came up once. No antigen is known for it. The origin of this receptor is a human donor who was the organ donor for an intestinal transplant. The sample consisted of unstimulated CD8+ T cells sorted from spleen or lymph node cells, taken before transplant. The V and J genes are TRBV6-1 and TRBJ2-3; 12 nucleotides agree with TRBD2. The CDR3 sequence: CASRNLAGGPDTQYF. The CDR3 coding sequence is TGTGCCAGCAGGAACCTAGCGGGGGGGCCGGATACGCAGTATTTT.